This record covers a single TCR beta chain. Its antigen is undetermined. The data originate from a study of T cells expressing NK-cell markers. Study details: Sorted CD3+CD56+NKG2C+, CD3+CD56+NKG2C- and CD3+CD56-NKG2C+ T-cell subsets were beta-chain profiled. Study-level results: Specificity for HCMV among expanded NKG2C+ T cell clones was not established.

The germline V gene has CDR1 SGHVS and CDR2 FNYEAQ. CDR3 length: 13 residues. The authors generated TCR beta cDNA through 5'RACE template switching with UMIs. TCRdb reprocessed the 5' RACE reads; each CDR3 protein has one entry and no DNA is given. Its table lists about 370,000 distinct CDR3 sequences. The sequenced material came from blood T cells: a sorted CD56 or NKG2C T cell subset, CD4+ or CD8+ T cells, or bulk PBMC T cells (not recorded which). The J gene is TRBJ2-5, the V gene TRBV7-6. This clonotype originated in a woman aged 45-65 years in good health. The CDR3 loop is CASSLVERGTQYF.